This T cell receptor beta chain was recovered during a study of spatial heterogeneity in lung cancer. Study findings and constraints: Nonsynonymous mutation counts, ubiquitous and regional, were tracked by the respective counts of ubiquitous and regional expanded TCRs. Tumors with more nonsynonymous mutations had more expanded intratumoral alpha and beta TCRs.

In its sample, this clonotype is medium-sized. What it binds is not known. For a library built for alpha chains, this beta chain is a stray read; little rests on its size. TCRdb re-derived calls from the 5' RACE reads in MiXCR, one entry per CDR3 protein. Of about 10,000 distinct CDR3 sequences detected, less than 7.5% appear once; the ten largest clones hold roughly a tenth. Time point of the sample: sample taken at primary tumor resection. The cohort: some 70 early-stage, untreated non-small cell lung cancer patients. No cells were sorted before sequencing. The whole RNA sequenced was extracted from tumor, nontumor lung or frozen PBMC. Germline CDR1 is SGHTA and CDR2 is FQGNSA. Trimming shortened V by 0 bases and J by 4 bases, and 6 bases separated the two germline ends. The CDR3 length is 13 residues.

The chain joins TRBV7-2 to TRBJ1-2; no definite D call. This TCR came from a male donor with early-stage non-small cell lung cancer. Sample: lung tumor tissue, taken at surgery. The chain's CDR3 is CASSLAEGYGYTF. CDR3 DNA sequence: TGTGCCAGCAGCTTAGCCGAAGGCTATGGCTACACCTTC.